The 27 T cell receptor beta chains given below trace back to one sample, sequenced in a study of T-cell reconstitution after alpha-beta-depleted transplantation in children. A TCRbeta library incorporating unique molecular identifiers was prepared. TCRdb passed the PCR reads through MiXCR, listing each CDR3 protein once. This sample carries roughly 610,000 distinct CDR3 sequences, roughly 10% of them seen once, and the ten largest clones take less than 5%. The sample in question was PBMCs from the stem cell graft donor, obtained from the stem cell graft. The receptors were gathered from a human donor who donated a stem cell graft to a child with acute myeloid leukemia.

The rearrangement links TRBV7-4 to TRBJ2-7; 7 bases are a match to TRBD2. Germline assignment: CDR1 SGHVT and CDR2 SQSDAQ. V dropped 1 base and J dropped 0; count of bases not matched to a gene: 6. The CDR3 has 16 amino acids. This CDR3 reads CASSLEASGTSYEQYF. The CDR3 coding sequence is TGTGCCAGCAGCTTAGAGGCTAGCGGCACCTCCTACGAGCAGTACTTC.

This clonotype was detected ten times or more. This chain joins TRBV20-1 and TRBJ2-4; 10 positions agree with TRBD2. Germline V gene data show CDR1 as DFQATT and CDR2 as SNEGSKA (reference sequence). Trimming cost V 5 bases and J 9 bases; bases outside gene matches: 4. The CDR3 has 12 amino acids. The CDR3 DNA sequence: TGCAGTGCTCGGAGCGGGAGGGCCATTCAGTACTTC. It translates to CSARSGRAIQYF.

This clonotype was counted at least ten times. This chain uses TRBV20-1 with TRBJ2-5; 11 bases align to TRBD1. CDR3 length equals 14 residues. Per the germline V gene, CDR1 is DFQATT and CDR2 is SNEGSKA (reference sequence). V dropped 5 bases and J dropped 4; count of bases not matched to a gene: 6. Here the CDR3 DNA reads TGCAGTGCTGAGGGACAGGGGGTCAGAGAGACCCAGTACTTC. Amino acids: CSAEGQGVRETQYF.

This clonotype was observed a few times. V and J are TRBV29-1 and TRBJ2-7; TRBD2 might be the D (5 bases). This CDR3 is built from 13 residues. Trimming removed 5 bases at V and 1 base at J, with 12 bases between. In germline, CDR1 is SQVTM, CDR2 ANQGSEA. CDR3 bases: TGCAGCGTTAACAGCCGAGGGTCCTACGAGCAGTACTTC. It specifies CSVNSRGSYEQYF.

The chain employs TRBV20-1 and TRBJ1-5; no clear D gene. With 3 bases removed from V and 3 bases from J, the gap between germline ends came to 12 bases. The V gene's germline CDR1 is DFQATT and CDR2 SNEGSKA (reference sequence). This CDR3 comprises 14 residues. DNA for the CDR3: TGCAGTGCTAGTTCAACCGGGAACAATCAGCCCCAGCATTTT. Its translation is CSASSTGNNQPQHF.

V is TRBV7-4 and J is TRBJ2-1; D is uncertain. Germline V gene sequence: CDR1 SGHVT, CDR2 SQSDAQ. The CDR3 is 15 amino acids. V was clipped by 1 base and J by 0 bases, with 7 bases between them. The CDR3 DNA sequence: TGTGCCAGCAGCTTAGTGGATAGCTCCTACAATGAGCAGTTCTTC. Residues: CASSLVDSSYNEQFF.

J is TRBJ2-5 and V is TRBV7-2; 9 positions match TRBD2. The CDR3 consists of 15 residues. J gave up 4 bases and V 4 bases, and 7 bases lay outside the gene matches. Germline assignment: CDR1 SGHTA and CDR2 FQGNSA. DNA of the CDR3: TGTGCCAGCAGCTCTAGCGGGAAGTTAGGAGAGACCCAGTACTTC. Protein product: CASSSSGKLGETQYF.

The V and J genes are TRBV6-5 and TRBJ1-3, with 8 bases fitting TRBD1. V shed 7 bases and J 2 bases; nucleotides not matched to a gene: 7. This CDR3 comprises 15 residues. From germline, CDR1 is MNHEY and CDR2 SVGAGI. CDR3 sequence: CASTPATGAGNTIYF. The DNA for the CDR3 is TGTGCCAGCACTCCGGCGACAGGGGCTGGAAACACCATATATTTT.

This clonotype was detected ten times or more. This chain uses TRBV12-3 or TRBV12-4 with TRBJ2-5; TRBD2 aligns across 8 bases. The ends lost 3 bases at V and 4 bases at J; junction bases unmatched: 7. This CDR3 spans 15 amino acids. In nucleotides, the CDR3 is TGTGCCAGCAGTTTCGGGACTAGAGGGGTAGAGACCCAGTACTTC. Translated, it gives CASSFGTRGVETQYF.

This clonotype has ten or more counts. The V call is TRBV7-2, the J call TRBJ2-7, with D perhaps matching TRBD2 (5 bases). CDR1 and CDR2 (germline): SGHTA, FQGNSA. The CDR3 loop spans 15 amino acids. V was cut by 3 bases and J by 0 bases, with 12 bases left in between. In nucleotides, the CDR3 is TGTGCCAGCAGCTTTGGGAGCGCCAGCTCCTACGAGCAGTACTTC. Protein sequence: CASSFGSASSYEQYF.

The chain uses TRBV12-3 or TRBV12-4 and TRBJ2-7; D tentatively reads TRBD1 or TRBD2 (5 bases each). This CDR3 spans 13 amino acids. V lost 9 bases and J lost 6, with 18 bases in between. The CDR3 sequence: CASFITGTSEQYF. In DNA, the CDR3 is TGTGCCAGTTTCATAACCGGGACCTCCGAGCAGTACTTC.

This clonotype was detected only a few times. V gene TRBV5-1 combines with J gene TRBJ2-3; 12 positions agree with TRBD2. The germline V gene encodes CDR1 SGHRS and CDR2 YFSETQ. Trimming cost V 4 bases and J 0 bases; bases outside gene matches: 6. This CDR3 comprises 17 residues. The CDR3 loop reads CASSPGLAGSSTDTQYF. The CDR3 coding sequence is TGCGCCAGCAGCCCGGGACTAGCGGGCTCTAGCACAGATACGCAGTATTTT.

The chain couples TRBV12-3 or TRBV12-4 to TRBJ2-7, with 10 bases aligning to TRBD1. The length of the CDR3 is 16 residues. V trimming: 3 bases; J trimming: 4 bases; junction bases outside the gene matches: 9. Written as DNA, the CDR3 is TGTGCCAGCAGTTTCTTCTCCGGGACAGGGGCATACGAGCAGTACTTC. Its translation is CASSFFSGTGAYEQYF.

The V gene is TRBV20-1, the J gene TRBJ2-7; D is uncertain. CDR1 DFQATT and CDR2 SNEGSKA come from the germline V gene (reference sequence). This CDR3 region has 12 residues. V was trimmed by 5 bases and J by 7 bases, leaving 15 bases between them. The CDR3 DNA follows: TGCAGTGCTTCAGCCCCTCCTGGGGAGCAGTACTTC. This gives the protein CSASAPPGEQYF.

This clonotype was counted ten times or more. The V call is TRBV11-3, the J call TRBJ2-7, with D uncertain. There are 14 residues in the CDR3. The germline V and J ends were trimmed by 5 bases and 0 bases, with 11 bases remaining between them. Germline CDR1 SGHNT, CDR2 YENEEA. The CDR3 is CASSPTAGSYEQYF. CDR3 DNA sequence: TGTGCCAGCAGCCCGACGGCCGGCTCCTACGAGCAGTACTTC.

The V gene is TRBV9, the J gene TRBJ2-5; 9 bases are a match to TRBD1. The CDR3 spans 18 residues. Germline values: CDR1 SGDLS, CDR2 YYNGEE. V lost 4 bases, J lost 7 bases, and 20 bases stayed unmatched. The CDR3 here is CASSYRDRELNGRVTQYF. In DNA, the CDR3 is TGTGCCAGCAGCTACCGGGACAGGGAGTTGAATGGAAGAGTGACCCAGTACTTC.

This chain joins TRBV2 and TRBJ1-1; D perhaps matches TRBD1 (5 bases). There are 14 residues in the CDR3. Trimming left V 5 bases short and J 6 bases short, with 16 bases between. Germline V gene sequence: CDR1 SNHLY, CDR2 FYNNEI. This chain's CDR3 is CASSHDSGFSEAFF. The CDR3 DNA reads as TGTGCCAGCAGTCACGACAGCGGTTTCTCTGAAGCTTTCTTT.

This clonotype was seen a handful of times. This chain uses TRBV29-1 with TRBJ2-3; 10 nucleotides match TRBD1. The CDR3 runs 16 residues. The V segment lost 3 bases and the J segment 1 base; nucleotides outside the gene matches: 7. CDR1 is SQVTM, CDR2 ANQGSEA, per germline. The CDR3 here is CSVEGTGEGGTDTQYF. The CDR3 DNA reads TGCAGCGTTGAGGGGACAGGGGAAGGTGGCACAGATACGCAGTATTTT.

V gene TRBV12-5 combines with J gene TRBJ2-1; weak D call: TRBD1 (6 bases). This CDR3 region has 16 residues. Germline-derived CDR1 and CDR2 are LGHNT and FRNRAP. Trimming took off 0 bases at V and 10 bases at J, with 19 bases between the two ends. CDR3 sequence reads: CASGLVRRTDVVEQFF. CDR3 DNA sequence: TGTGCTAGTGGTTTGGTACGTAGGACAGACGTGGTGGAGCAGTTCTTC.

This clonotype was counted ten times or more. The chain joins TRBV6-2 or TRBV6-3 to TRBJ2-5, with 9 bases lining up with TRBD1. The CDR3 contains 14 residues. Unmatched junction bases numbered 6, after V lost 8 bases and J lost 2 bases. Germline CDR1 MNHEY, CDR2 SVGEGT. CDR3 nucleotides: TGTGCCAGCGGGCGGGACAGGGATCAAGAGACCCAGTACTTC. This codes for CASGRDRDQETQYF.

This clonotype was detected only a few times. The V call is TRBV5-1, the J call TRBJ1-1; no definite D call. V was cut by 2 bases and J by 2 bases, with 13 bases left in between. Germline CDR1 and CDR2: SGHRS and YFSETQ. This CDR3 contains 15 residues. This CDR3 reads CASSLPKGSNTEAFF. DNA for the CDR3: TGCGCCAGCAGCTTACCCAAGGGATCTAACACTGAAGCTTTCTTT.

The chain recombines TRBV7-2 with TRBJ2-7; 16 positions match TRBD2. Germline trimming cut 5 bases from V and 9 bases from J; bases unmatched to any gene: 10. This CDR3 comprises 16 residues. From germline, CDR1 is SGHTA and CDR2 FQGNSA. The CDR3, as DNA: TGTGCCAGCAGCCCCCCGGGACTAGCGGGAGGGCCGCGGCAGTACTTC. Residues: CASSPPGLAGGPRQYF. Full variable domain (remainder filled in from reference TRBV7-2 and TRBJ2-7): GAGVSQSPSNKVTEKGKDVELRCDPISGHTALYWYRQSLGQGLEFLIYFQGNSAPDKSGLPSDRFSAERTGGSVSTLTIQRTQQEDSAVYLCASSPPGLAGGPRQYFGPGTRLTVT.

V usage is TRBV20-1 and J usage is TRBJ1-1; 10 positions agree with TRBD1. The V gene end was trimmed by 0 bases and the J gene end by 0 bases; junction bases not matched to a gene: 7. The CDR3 contains 17 residues. Germline values: CDR1 DFQATT, CDR2 SNEGSKA (reference sequence). CDR3 amino acids: CSARDRGQGLLNTEAFF. For the CDR3, the DNA is TGCAGTGCTAGAGATCGGGGACAGGGGCTTTTGAACACTGAAGCTTTCTTT.

The chain uses TRBV4-2 and TRBJ2-1, with TRBD2 identical over 9 bases. This CDR3 has 17 residues. The trim removed 0 bases at V and 4 bases at J, leaving 7 bases unmatched. The germline V gene has CDR1 LGHNA and CDR2 YNFKEQ. The CDR3 DNA follows: TGTGCCAGCAGCCAAGATCAGCGGGAGGTGCGGTACAATGAGCAGTTCTTC. Protein: CASSQDQREVRYNEQFF.

The V and J genes are TRBV20-1 and TRBJ2-5, with 9 bases that match TRBD1. The CDR3 contains 12 residues. Germline-derived CDR1 and CDR2 are DFQATT and SNEGSKA (reference sequence). The CDR3 DNA follows: TGCGGGGGGGACAGGGAACGAGAGACCCAGTACTTC. It translates to CGGDRERETQYF.

This clonotype was seen a handful of times. The chain carries TRBV20-1 and TRBJ1-1; 8 nucleotides match TRBD1. Germline V gives CDR1 DFQATT, CDR2 SNEGSKA (reference sequence). The V gene end was trimmed by 3 bases and the J gene end by 7 bases; junction bases not matched to a gene: 10. The CDR3 contains 14 residues. CDR3 DNA sequence: TGCAGTGCTAGGGCAGGGGGCTATGAGTATGAAGCTTTCTTT. Amino acid sequence: CSARAGGYEYEAFF.

The V call is TRBV5-1, the J call TRBJ1-1; no firm D call. Looked up from germline, CDR1 is SGHRS and CDR2 is YFSETQ. The V end was cut by 5 bases, the J end by 1 base, with 12 bases between. The CDR3 spans 14 residues. CDR3 in DNA: TGCGCCAGCAGTTTAGCCCTCGGGAACACTGAAGCTTTCTTT. It codes for CASSLALGNTEAFF. The whole variable domain, remainder taken from reference TRBV5-1 and TRBJ1-1, is KAGVTQTPRYLIKTRGQQVTLSCSPISGHRSVSWYQQTPGQGLQFLFEYFSETQRNKGNFPGRFSGRQFSNSRSEMNVSTLELGDSALYLCASSLALGNTEAFFGQGTRLTVV.